This entry lists 23 T cell receptor beta chains sequenced from one sample in a study of regulatory T cells in long-lasting Graves disease. Building the TCR beta libraries relied on iRepertoire HTBI primers, and CDR3 regions underwent Arm-PCR. Each CDR3 protein gets one entry after TCRdb re-called the multiplex PCR reads with MiXCR. The sample contains some 370,000 distinct CDR3 sequences, roughly 20% of which appear only once. Indicated time point: persistent/refractory GD, antithyroid drugs over 5 years with positive TRAb. The TCR library used RNA extracted from PBMCs. This specimen was peripheral blood mononuclear cells (PBMCs), taken when the disease was refractory, from a patient treated with antithyroid drugs. The receptors were sampled from a woman aged 40 to 50 with Graves disease.

V and J are TRBV6-1 and TRBJ1-1, with D unresolved. The CDR3 length is 17 residues. Germline V CDR1 and CDR2: MNHNS, SASEGT. V gave up 8 bases and J gave up 3 bases, with 25 bases separating them. The CDR3 here is CASSPGIGVGMDTEAFF. Here the CDR3 DNA reads TGTGCCAGCTCCCCCGGCATTGGGGTCGGTATGGACACTGAAGCTTTCTTT.

This clonotype was counted many times. This chain connects TRBV28 to TRBJ1-1; no clear D. Deletions cut 7 bases from V and 9 bases from J, with 21 bases between. The CDR3 totals 14 residues. CDR1 and CDR2 (germline): MDHEN, SYDVKM. The CDR3 loop reads CASTPLESFFKAFF. CDR3 sequence (DNA): TGTGCCAGCACCCCCTTGGAAAGCTTCTTTAAAGCTTTCTTT.

This chain connects TRBV19 to TRBJ1-1; a weak D match, TRBD1 (5 bases). Trimming took 7 bases from V and 9 from J, leaving 12 bases between them. This CDR3 has 11 amino acids. The germline CDR1 and CDR2 sequences are LNHDA and SQIVND (reference sequence). DNA of the CDR3: TGTGCCAGTAACGGGGGTACCCAAGCTTTCTTT. It specifies CASNGGTQAFF.

About this clonotype itself: A much larger clone lies one base from this, so it may be a read error. This rearrangement joins TRBV29-1 to TRBJ2-2; D ambiguous. CDR3 length: 15 amino acids. Per the germline V gene, CDR1 is SQVTM and CDR2 is ANQGSEA. Deletions cut 4 bases from V and 1 base from J, with 13 bases between. The CDR3 nucleotides read TGCAGCGTTGGGATGTGGGCGCGGAACACCGGGGAGCTGTTTTTT. The encoded protein is CSVGMWARNTGELFF.

This clonotype was counted many times. The genes are TRBV6-1 and TRBJ1-2, with 8 bases matching TRBD1. The trim removed 6 bases at V and 2 bases at J, leaving 11 bases unmatched. There are 16 residues in the CDR3. Germline loops: CDR1 MNHNS, CDR2 SASEGT. The CDR3 coding sequence is TGTGCCAGCAGCAAGAACCGGGACAGGCTGAACTATGGCTACACCTTC. Translating it yields CASSKNRDRLNYGYTF.

This chain uses TRBV2 with TRBJ1-6; tentative D call: TRBD1 (5 bases). V lost 6 bases and J lost 11, with 11 bases in between. Germline-derived CDR1 and CDR2 are SNHLY and FYNNEI. The CDR3 totals 12 residues. This chain's CDR3 is CASSRDGTPLHF. The CDR3 nucleotides are TGTGCCAGCAGCCGGGACGGCACACCCCTCCACTTT.

The V call is TRBV5-5, the J call TRBJ2-2; D is unresolved. CDR1 and CDR2 from the germline V gene are SGHKS and YYEKEE (reference sequence). The V end was cut by 3 bases, the J end by 6 bases, with 15 bases between. The CDR3 has 15 residues. The CDR3: CASSSSSSGAGELFF. The CDR3 coding sequence is TGTGCCAGCAGCTCCAGTAGCTCCGGAGCCGGGGAGCTGTTTTTT.

This chain connects TRBV5-1 to TRBJ2-1; TRBD2 matches at 10 bases. Per the germline V gene, CDR1 is SGHRS and CDR2 is YFSETQ. The CDR3 runs 16 residues. Trimming cost V 1 base and J 10 bases; bases outside gene matches: 11. The CDR3 here is CASSLLASGRALEQFF. Here the CDR3 DNA reads TGCGCCAGCAGCTTGTTAGCAAGCGGGAGGGCCCTCGAGCAGTTCTTC.

Concerning this clonotype: This could be a read error, since a much larger clone is one nucleotide away. The rearrangement uses TRBV27 and TRBJ1-5; TRBD1 might be the D (6 bases). CDR1 is MNHEY and CDR2 is SMNVEV in the germline V gene (reference sequence). The CDR3 sequence is 17 residues long. The CDR3 sequence is CASGFSPPGVGGGPQHF. DNA of the CDR3: TGTGCCAGCGGTTTCTCTCCCCCGGGGGTAGGGGGTGGGCCCCAGCATTTT.

The chain is built from TRBV7-8 and TRBJ2-3; D is perhaps TRBD1 (6 bases). The J call may be faulty, since TRBJ1-1 better matches the DNA end. The germline V gene encodes CDR1 SGHVS and CDR2 FQNEAQ. This CDR3 has 16 residues. The CDR3 nucleotides are TGTGCCAGCAGCTTAAGGTTGGGGGTACAGGGCATCATGGCTTTCTTT. This encodes CASSLRLGVQGIMAFF.

The chain carries TRBV7-2 and TRBJ2-7; D is possibly TRBD1 or TRBD2 (5 bases each). The germline CDR1 and CDR2 sequences are SGHTA and FQGNSA. The length of the CDR3 is 13 residues. V was clipped by 5 bases and J by 6 bases, with 14 bases between them. The CDR3 is CASSPRDGIEQYF. DNA for the CDR3: TGTGCCAGCAGCCCCCGGGACGGAATCGAGCAGTACTTC.

Only a few counts were recorded for this clonotype. This chain uses TRBV27 with TRBJ2-7; 7 bases are a match to TRBD1. The CDR3 is made up of 15 amino acids. Germline CDR1 is MNHEY and CDR2 is SMNVEV (reference sequence). The J segment lost 2 bases and the V segment lost 0 bases, leaving 4 bases of the junction unmatched. CDR3 sequence: CASSLSGTVTYEQYF. The CDR3 DNA sequence: TGTGCCAGCAGTTTATCCGGGACAGTGACCTACGAGCAGTACTTC.

This clonotype was seen a handful of times. The rearrangement uses TRBV13 and TRBJ1-1; D gene unclear. V was pared by 3 bases and J by 4 bases, with 18 bases between. CDR1 and CDR2 (germline): PRHDT, FYEKMQ (reference sequence). The CDR3 length is 16 residues. CDR3 sequence: CASSFRAAGIGTEAFF. The CDR3, as DNA: TGTGCCAGCAGCTTTCGGGCCGCCGGAATTGGCACTGAAGCTTTCTTT.

In this sample, this clonotype turned up many times. This chain links TRBV11-2 with TRBJ1-4; no clear D. Germline V gene lookup returns CDR1 SGHAT and CDR2 FQNNGV. The CDR3 spans 15 residues. V was cut by 5 bases and J by 7 bases, with 17 bases left in between. CDR3 coding DNA: TGTGCCAGCAGCCACCCCACCCTACTTGGTGAAAAACTGTTTTTT. This encodes CASSHPTLLGEKLFF.

This clonotype was counted ten times or more. The chain couples TRBV7-2 to TRBJ1-5; a weak D match, TRBD1 (5 bases). V was cut by 3 bases and J by 5 bases, with 11 bases left in between. CDR1 is SGHTA, CDR2 FQGNSA, per germline. This CDR3 spans 14 amino acids. CDR3 DNA sequence: TGTGCCAGCAGCTTCCTCGGGACTGATCAGCCCCAGCATTTT. Its translation: CASSFLGTDQPQHF.

This clonotype has a count of ten or more. V and J are TRBV6-2 or TRBV6-3 and TRBJ2-5; 9 positions agree with TRBD2. Germline lookup yields CDR1 MNHEY and CDR2 SVGEGT. The CDR3 covers 14 residues. V shed 2 bases and J 5 bases; nucleotides not matched to a gene: 3. The CDR3 protein is CASSYAGGSETQYF. The CDR3 DNA follows: TGTGCCAGCAGTTACGCGGGAGGGTCTGAGACCCAGTACTTC.

This clonotype has just a few counts. V and J are TRBV7-2 and TRBJ2-2; D unresolved. V lost 2 bases, J lost 2 bases, and 9 bases lay in between. The CDR3 spans 15 residues. CDR1 is SGHTA, CDR2 FQGNSA, per germline. In DNA form, the CDR3 reads TGTGCCAGCAGCTTATCTGTTCTAAACACCGGGGAGCTGTTTTTT. It is translated as CASSLSVLNTGELFF.

This chain connects TRBV3-1 to TRBJ2-5, with TRBD1 as a possible D gene (7 bases). V dropped 2 bases and J dropped 2 bases, with 15 bases sitting between them. Germline V gene lookup returns CDR1 LGHDT and CDR2 YNNKEL (reference sequence). CDR3 length equals 16 residues. DNA for the CDR3: TGTGCCAGCAGCCAATATGGAGGGGGCCGACAAGAGACCCAGTACTTC. It encodes CASSQYGGGRQETQYF.

This clonotype showed up many times. The chain has TRBV5-1 and TRBJ1-4; 7 positions match TRBD1. Germline trimming cut 0 bases from V and 8 bases from J; bases unmatched to any gene: 7. CDR1 is SGHRS, CDR2 YFSETQ, per germline. The CDR3 runs 15 residues. Written as DNA, the CDR3 is TGCGCCAGCAGCTTGGAGGGGGCTGTAGGAGAAAAACTGTTTTTT. Translating gives CASSLEGAVGEKLFF. Filled out from reference TRBV5-1 and TRBJ1-4, the complete variable domain reads KAGVTQTPRYLIKTRGQQVTLSCSPISGHRSVSWYQQTPGQGLQFLFEYFSETQRNKGNFPGRFSGRQFSNSRSEMNVSTLELGDSALYLCASSLEGAVGEKLFFGSGTQLSVL.

This clonotype has at least ten counts. The chain has TRBV28 and TRBJ2-7; 12 bases map to TRBD1. V was pared by 5 bases and J by 4 bases, with 9 bases of the junction left unmatched. Germline lookup yields CDR1 MDHEN and CDR2 SYDVKM. The CDR3 covers 16 residues. CDR3: CASSPSGTGGEYEQYF. The DNA for the CDR3 is TGTGCCAGCAGTCCATCCGGGACAGGGGGCGAGTACGAGCAGTACTTC.

The J gene is TRBJ2-7, the V gene TRBV20-1; the D is unclear. The V end was cut by 2 bases, the J end by 0 bases, with 14 bases between. CDR1 and CDR2 (germline): DFQATT, SNEGSKA (reference sequence). There are 15 residues in the CDR3. CDR3 residues: CSARWFGSPSYEQYF. The CDR3, as DNA: TGCAGTGCTAGATGGTTCGGTTCGCCCTCCTACGAGCAGTACTTC.

This clonotype was counted many times. V usage is TRBV12-3 or TRBV12-4 and J usage is TRBJ2-2; TRBD2 agrees at 11 bases. This CDR3 is 15 amino acids long. V gave up 6 bases and J gave up 3 bases; unmatched junction bases: 3. CDR3 in amino acids: CASRGLAADTGELFF. DNA of the CDR3: TGTGCCAGCAGGGGACTAGCGGCCGACACCGGGGAGCTGTTTTTT.

The chain links TRBV12-3 or TRBV12-4 to TRBJ1-6, with D unresolved. There are 14 residues in the CDR3. V was clipped by 4 bases and J by 7 bases, with 11 bases between them. CDR3 sequence reads: CASSSAGGNSPLHF. For the CDR3, the DNA is TGTGCCAGCAGTTCGGCCGGCGGCAATTCACCCCTCCACTTT.